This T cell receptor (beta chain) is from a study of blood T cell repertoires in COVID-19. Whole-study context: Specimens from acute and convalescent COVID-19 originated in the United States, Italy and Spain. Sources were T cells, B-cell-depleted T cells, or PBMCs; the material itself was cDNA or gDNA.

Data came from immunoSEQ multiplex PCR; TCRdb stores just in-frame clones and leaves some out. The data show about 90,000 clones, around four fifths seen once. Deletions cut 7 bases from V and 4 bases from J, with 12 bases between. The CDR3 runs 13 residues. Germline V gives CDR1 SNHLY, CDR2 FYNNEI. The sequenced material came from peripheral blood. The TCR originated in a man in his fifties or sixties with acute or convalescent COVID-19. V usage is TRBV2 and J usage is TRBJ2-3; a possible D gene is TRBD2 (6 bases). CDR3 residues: CASMGGESDTQYF. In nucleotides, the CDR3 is TGTGCCAGCATGGGGGGAGAATCAGATACGCAGTATTTT.